The 23 T cell receptor beta chains below come from one sample, sequenced in a study of blood T cell repertoires in COVID-19. Repertoires were generated with immunoSEQ multiplex PCR, while TCRdb's copy carries only in-frame clones and drops some. The sample includes more than 150,000 clones, roughly 82% of them seen just once. Sequenced: PBMCs or T cells enriched from blood (not recorded which). Receptor source: a man aged 40-49 years who had recovered from COVID-19.

V and J are TRBV3-1 (or the pseudogene TRBV3-2) and TRBJ2-3, with TRBD2 matching 12 bases. CDR3 length: 15 amino acids. V lost 4 bases, J lost 8 bases, and 7 bases stayed unmatched. Germline V lookup: CDR1 LGHDT, CDR2 YNNKEL (reference sequence). CDR3 bases: TGTGCCAGCAGCCCCGAGACTAGCGGGAGTATTACGCAGTATTTT. The encoded protein is CASSPETSGSITQYF.

This clone was seen a handful of times. The gene calls are TRBV5-1 and TRBJ2-4, with 9 bases that match TRBD1. V trimming: 4 bases; J trimming: 8 bases; junction bases outside the gene matches: 7. The V gene's germline CDR1 is SGHRS and CDR2 YFSETQ. This CDR3 has 14 residues. The CDR3 loop is CASSPGTGIDIQYF. For the CDR3, the DNA is TGCGCCAGCAGCCCGGGGACAGGGATCGACATTCAGTACTTC.

The V and J genes are TRBV21-1 and TRBJ2-3; TRBD1 is the table's D call, not checked against the DNA. TRBV21-1 is a pseudogene locus. The CDR3 contains 17 residues. The CDR3 DNA reads TGTGCCAGCAGCAACCGCAAGGGGTGGTATAGCACAGATACGCAGTATTTT. Protein product: CASSNRKGWYSTDTQYF.

The genes are TRBV10-2 and TRBJ2-1; possibly TRBD2 for D (6 bases). V lost 7 bases and J 4 bases, leaving 14 bases between the germline ends. Germline CDR1 reads WSHSY; CDR2 reads SAAADI. This CDR3 is 14 amino acids long. The CDR3 region is CASNLAGGYNEQFF. The CDR3 DNA sequence: TGCGCCAGCAATCTTGCCGGGGGATACAATGAGCAGTTCTTC.

This clone was counted a few times. V and J are TRBV10-2 and TRBJ1-5; no firm D call. Germline V CDR1 and CDR2: WSHSY, SAAADI. This CDR3 comprises 14 residues. Trimming took 4 bases from V and 5 from J, leaving 12 bases between them. This CDR3 reads CASSGPDRDQPQHF. CDR3 in DNA: TGCGCCAGCAGTGGACCCGACCGGGATCAGCCCCAGCATTTT.

The chain links TRBV30 to TRBJ2-1, with a tentative D call TRBD2 (6 bases). With 4 bases removed from V and 4 bases from J, the gap between germline ends came to 14 bases. The germline V gene has CDR1 GTSNPN and CDR2 SVGIG (reference sequence). CDR3 length: 14 amino acids. The CDR3 sequence is CAWTPRDFYNEQFF. The CDR3 DNA follows: TGTGCCTGGACCCCCCGGGACTTTTACAATGAGCAGTTCTTC.

This clone appeared a single time. The chain is built from TRBV28 and TRBJ1-2; possibly TRBD1 for D (6 bases). The CDR3 sequence is 15 residues long. Germline CDR1 and CDR2: MDHEN and SYDVKM. Deletions cut 3 bases from V and 5 bases from J, with 16 bases between. The CDR3 sequence is CASSFGGAIGYGYTF. CDR3 in DNA: TGTGCCAGCAGTTTTGGGGGGGCAATCGGGTATGGCTACACCTTC.

The chain couples TRBV2 to TRBJ2-5; D gene unclear. V lost 5 bases and J 3 bases, leaving 7 bases between the germline ends. CDR1 is SNHLY, CDR2 FYNNEI, per germline. The CDR3 totals 12 residues. This chain's CDR3 is CASSWPEETQYF. The CDR3 region has the DNA TGTGCCAGCAGTTGGCCTGAAGAGACCCAGTACTTC. Looking up the rest from reference TRBV2 and TRBJ2-5 gives the full variable domain: EPEVTQTPSHQVTQMGQEVILRCVPISNHLYFYWYRQILGQKVEFLVSFYNNEISEKSEIFDDQFSVERPDGSNFTLKIRSTKLEDSAMYFCASSWPEETQYFGPGTRLLVL.

This sequence joins TRBV4-2 and TRBJ1-5, with 7 bases matching TRBD1. This CDR3 spans 17 amino acids. V trimming: 4 bases; J trimming: 2 bases; junction bases outside the gene matches: 11. Per the germline V gene, CDR1 is LGHNA and CDR2 is YNFKEQ. In nucleotides, the CDR3 is TGTGCCAGCAGCCGAGGAGGACAGGTTGGGGGCAATCAGCCCCAGCATTTT. Its protein is CASSRGGQVGGNQPQHF.

This clone came up a few times. V usage is TRBV28 and J usage is TRBJ1-2; weak D call: TRBD1 (5 bases). The length of the CDR3 is 13 residues. The ends were cut back, 5 bases at V and 5 bases at J, with 12 bases in the middle. The germline gives CDR1 MDHEN, CDR2 SYDVKM. The CDR3, as DNA: TGTGCCAGCAGTGGGGCGGTCGAATATGGCTACACCTTC. Its protein product is CASSGAVEYGYTF.

This clone was seen a single time. The chain recombines TRBV5-1 with TRBJ1-2; TRBD1 matches at 10 bases. The CDR3 has 16 amino acids. Looked up from germline, CDR1 is SGHRS and CDR2 is YFSETQ. The V segment lost 5 bases and the J segment 6 bases; nucleotides outside the gene matches: 13. CDR3 nucleotides: TGCGCCAGCAGTTCCAGGACAGGGGGAATAGATAATGGCTACACCTTC. It specifies CASSSRTGGIDNGYTF.

The V and J genes are TRBV28 and TRBJ1-2; TRBD1 might be the D (5 bases). CDR3 size: 12 residues. Germline lookup yields CDR1 MDHEN and CDR2 SYDVKM. The germline V and J ends were trimmed by 6 bases and 4 bases, with 9 bases remaining between them. CDR3 residues: CASRPQGYGYTF. The CDR3 region has the DNA TGTGCCAGCAGGCCCCAGGGCTATGGCTACACCTTC.

This chain links TRBV19 with TRBJ2-7, with TRBD2 matching 13 bases. The junction had 8 bases not matched to a gene; V was cut back by 5 bases and J by 1 base. CDR3 length equals 17 residues. The germline V gene has CDR1 LNHDA and CDR2 SQIVND (reference sequence). CDR3 amino acids: CASSRTSGRALSYEQYF. The CDR3 region has the DNA TGTGCCAGTAGTCGAACTAGCGGGAGGGCCCTTTCCTACGAGCAGTACTTC.

J is TRBJ2-7 and V is TRBV9; weak D call: TRBD2 (6 bases). This CDR3 has 14 residues. Germline CDR1 and CDR2: SGDLS and YYNGEE. V lost 2 bases and J 2 bases, leaving 11 bases between the germline ends. The CDR3 spells CASSVSGTTYEQYF. The CDR3 nucleotides read TGTGCCAGCAGCGTTAGCGGAACAACCTACGAGCAGTACTTC.

The V call is TRBV5-4, the J call TRBJ1-2; TRBD1 aligns across 7 bases. The germline V gene has CDR1 SGHNT and CDR2 YYREEE (reference sequence). The junction had 16 bases not matched to a gene; V was cut back by 3 bases and J by 8 bases. CDR3 length: 16 residues. The CDR3 reads CASSYDRGTVLVGYTF. The CDR3 region has the DNA TGTGCCAGCAGCTATGACCGCGGGACAGTCTTAGTGGGCTACACCTTC.

CDR3 sequence (DNA): TGTGCCAGCACCTTCCAACAGGTGGGGAACTATGGCTACACCTTC. This sequence encodes CASTFQQVGNYGYTF. This chain links TRBV9 with TRBJ1-2, with D tentatively TRBD1 (5 bases). The CDR3 spans 15 residues. In germline, CDR1 is SGDLS, CDR2 YYNGEE. Trimming cost V 6 bases and J 2 bases, with 17 bases left between them.

The chain recombines TRBV7-8 with TRBJ2-2; 7 nucleotides agree with TRBD1. CDR3 length: 13 residues. Germline V gene sequence: CDR1 SGHVS, CDR2 FQNEAQ. J lost 8 bases, V lost 4 bases, and 4 bases had no gene match. The CDR3: CASSSTGVGELFF. As DNA, the CDR3 is TGTGCCAGCAGCTCTACAGGGGTGGGGGAGCTGTTTTTT.

This rearrangement joins TRBV11-2 to TRBJ2-7, with 9 bases lining up with TRBD2. This CDR3 spans 14 amino acids. V was pared by 4 bases and J by 7 bases, with 8 bases of the junction left unmatched. The V gene's germline CDR1 is SGHAT and CDR2 FQNNGV. CDR3 coding DNA: TGTGCCAGCAGCTCTCGCCTAGCGGGGTATGAGCAGTACTTC. Its translation: CASSSRLAGYEQYF.

The chain joins TRBV13 to TRBJ2-1; TRBD2 is a possible D gene (6 bases). V was pared by 1 base and J by 0 bases, with 10 bases between. The CDR3 totals 16 residues. Germline V lookup: CDR1 PRHDT, CDR2 FYEKMQ (reference sequence). CDR3 in amino acids: CASSLAGLSSYNEQFF. CDR3 in DNA: TGTGCCAGCAGCTTAGCGGGACTTAGCTCCTACAATGAGCAGTTCTTC.

The V and J genes are TRBV5-1 and TRBJ1-6; 9 bases map to TRBD1. CDR1 is SGHRS and CDR2 is YFSETQ in the germline V gene. The CDR3 runs to 15 residues. With V trimmed by 4 bases and J by 9 bases, 8 bases remained unmatched. CDR3 amino acids: CASSQPGQGGSPLHF. The CDR3 bases are TGCGCCAGCAGCCAGCCGGGACAGGGTGGTTCACCCCTCCACTTT.

In DNA form, the CDR3 reads TGTGCCAGCAGCCGACAGGGGGCCAATGAGCAGTTCTTC. It specifies CASSRQGANEQFF. J is TRBJ2-1 and V is TRBV5-8; 10 nucleotides align to TRBD1. The CDR3 consists of 13 residues. The ends lost 4 bases at V and 6 bases at J; junction bases unmatched: 1. Per the germline V gene, CDR1 is SGHTS and CDR2 is YDEGEE.

The V and J genes are TRBV6-1 and TRBJ2-2; maybe TRBD2 (5 bases). Trimming took off 2 bases at V and 0 bases at J, with 7 bases between the two ends. The CDR3 contains 15 residues. From germline, CDR1 is MNHNS and CDR2 SASEGT. CDR3 DNA sequence: TGTGCCAGCAGTGAACGGACTTCGAACACCGGGGAGCTGTTTTTT. Protein: CASSERTSNTGELFF.

This chain joins TRBV18 and TRBJ1-2; no clear D gene. The CDR3 sequence is 14 residues long. Germline V lookup: CDR1 KGHSH, CDR2 LQKENI. V lost 5 bases and J 10 bases, leaving 20 bases between the germline ends. The CDR3 is CASSSPSGSVDYTF. CDR3 in DNA: TGTGCCAGCTCAAGTCCTTCGGGGTCTGTAGACTACACCTTC.